A single T cell receptor beta chain is shown here with its context. Its antigen is undetermined. The entry originates in a study of T cells in localized non-small cell lung cancer. Looked up from germline, CDR1 is SNHLY and CDR2 is FYNNEI. CDR3 size: 14 residues. V lost 4 bases, J lost 1 base, and 11 bases lay in between. Whole-study results and caveats: The tumor had only one region sequenced, so heterogeneity remains possible. The study linked higher blood T cell density to longer overall survival. Clonality peaked in uninvolved adjacent lung rather than tumor. Across samples, adjacent lung featured a median roughly 50 of the top 100 tumor clones.

The assay was immunoSEQ multiplex PCR, and TCRdb's table has in-frame clones only and misses some. The repertoire includes fewer than 90,000 clones, approximately 84% of them detected once, and over 2.5% sits in the top ten. The source material was peripheral blood, sampled before any cancer treatment. The chain recombines TRBV2 with TRBJ2-7, with TRBD2 as a possible D gene (7 bases). The TCR was taken from a man aged 35-69 years with stage I lung adenocarcinoma. CDR3: CASSAEGGSYEQYF. The CDR3 nucleotides are TGTGCCAGCAGTGCCGAGGGGGGGTCCTACGAGCAGTACTTC.